One and the same sample provided the 3 T cell receptor beta chains below, sequenced in a study of cytomegalovirus exposure and HLA in healthy donors. The PCR had 60 Vbeta and 13 Jbeta primers. Assay: immunoSEQ multiplex PCR; the TCRdb copy retains only in-frame clones and omits some. The sample consists of 90,000 to 120,000 clones, approximately 80% of them appearing once. The sample comprised PBMCs. These receptors were obtained from a woman aged 18-30 years in good health and CMV-seropositive.

The chain recombines TRBV7-9 with TRBJ2-2; possibly TRBD2 for D (5 bases). The CDR3 totals 14 residues. The germline gives CDR1 SEHNR, CDR2 FQNEAQ (reference sequence). V dropped 11 bases and J dropped 4 bases, with 17 bases sitting between them. This CDR3 is CAAQSPGSTGELFF. The CDR3 DNA is TGTGCCGCCCAGAGTCCTGGGAGCACCGGGGAGCTGTTTTTT.

This chain uses TRBV7-9 with TRBJ1-1; D not certain. The V end was cut by 10 bases, the J end by 2 bases, with 14 bases between. The CDR3 is 13 amino acids. Germline loops: CDR1 SEHNR, CDR2 FQNEAQ (reference sequence). The CDR3 nucleotides are TGTGCCACAGACACTGCTCTAAACACTGAAGCTTTCTTT. It codes for CATDTALNTEAFF.

The chain recombines TRBV18 with TRBJ1-5; 7 bases are shared with TRBD1. The V and J ends lost 6 bases and 4 bases, in that order; junction bases with no gene match: 6. The germline V gene encodes CDR1 KGHSH and CDR2 LQKENI. CDR3 length: 14 amino acids. CDR3 nucleotide sequence: TGTGCCAGCTCGCTTGGGACAGATAATCAGCCCCAGCATTTT. This codes for CASSLGTDNQPQHF.